This T cell receptor (beta chain) was captured by sequencing in a study of T cells after yellow fever vaccination. Each CDR3 protein gets one entry after TCRdb re-called the 5' RACE reads with MiXCR. The table shows 450,000 to 650,000 distinct CDR3 sequences, with roughly 14% occurring only once. The input for sequencing was PBMCs, taken on the day of the yellow fever booster vaccination. The sequence was obtained from a man under 40 who received the YFV17D yellow fever vaccine.

The CDR3 here is CSAREPGLGSDTQYF. Written as DNA, the CDR3 is TGCAGTGCTAGAGAACCGGGACTTGGGTCAGATACGCAGTATTTT. V gene TRBV20-1 combines with J gene TRBJ2-3; a weak D match, TRBD2 (6 bases). Trimming left V 0 bases short and J 4 bases short, with 14 bases between. Germline V CDR1 and CDR2: DFQATT, SNEGSKA (reference sequence). The length of the CDR3 is 15 residues.